Listed below are T cell receptor beta chains from one sample, sequenced in a study of shared clonotypes between healthy human individuals. Repertoires were generated with immunoSEQ multiplex PCR, while TCRdb's copy carries only in-frame clones and drops some. This table holds some 2.1 million clones, about 93% found once. Sequencing was done on a sample of naive CD8+ T cells from PBMCs. The receptors derive from a man between 18 and 35 years old in good health. Some clones in this sample may be carry-over from other donors' samples. CDR3s leave out the opening cysteine and the closing phenylalanine or tryptophan. The D gene is left open where the match is weak. Size is omitted from some rows. Given values are once, few, many or a class for expanded clones.

j_call d_call clone_size v_call cdr3_length cdr3_aa
TRBJ2-7 TRBD1 NA TRBV5-4 13 ASSPRTGFIHEQY
TRBJ1-1 NA NA TRBV11-2 12 ASRRWAFNAEAF
TRBJ2-2 NA NA TRBV25-1 10 ASSGGAGELF
TRBJ1-2 TRBD1 NA TRBV6-1 11 ASSNRGLDGYT
TRBJ2-2 NA NA TRBV7-2 13 ASSSTVRNTGELF
TRBJ2-7 NA NA TRBV9 11 ASSDARGREQY
TRBJ2-7 TRBD1 NA TRBV2 12 ASTLRDRIYEQY
TRBJ2-1 NA NA TRBV7-3 11 ASSLLYGNEQF
TRBJ2-1 TRBD2 NA TRBV9 16 ASSRPRRREGDYNEQF
TRBJ2-3 NA NA TRBV7-8 11 ASSVGVTDTQY
TRBJ2-3 NA NA TRBV28 11 ATSDGSTDTQY
TRBJ2-7 NA NA TRBV9 13 ASSVGTGSSYEQY
TRBJ1-2 NA NA TRBV28 10 ASSPSNYGYT
TRBJ2-7 NA NA TRBV27 10 ASSLWASQQY
TRBJ1-1 NA NA TRBV5-6 14 ASSPSSQWLNTEAF
TRBJ2-3 TRBD2 NA TRBV19 13 ASTVTSGNIYTQY
TRBJ2-7 TRBD2 NA TRBV10-3 12 ATKTSGDDYEQY
TRBJ2-7 TRBD1 NA TRBV5-6 13 ASSFSRDRSYEQY
TRBJ1-5 NA NA TRBV6-6 11 ASSYSVGMSTH
TRBJ1-1 NA NA TRBV7-9 9 ASSRQHEAF
TRBJ2-1 NA NA TRBV7-9 13 ASSSLGGRYNEQF
TRBJ2-1 TRBD2 NA TRBV27 14 ASSSESGRDYNEQF
TRBJ1-2 NA NA TRBV29-1 13 SVDQPSGPYYGYT
TRBJ1-2 NA once TRBV6-5 12 ASSPIGGGYGYT
TRBJ1-5 NA NA TRBV27 14 ASSRDTGQGNQPQH
TRBJ2-7 NA once TRBV5-6 9 ASSSSYEQY
TRBJ2-1 NA NA TRBV11-3 10 ASSFGGNEQF
TRBJ2-3 TRBD2 NA TRBV4-1 15 ASSHPGTSGSTDTQY
TRBJ2-6 TRBD1 NA TRBV7-8 18 ASSYWPGQGAHSGANVLT
TRBJ2-5 TRBD2 NA TRBV4-3 13 ASSQDWGGQETQY
TRBJ2-7 NA NA TRBV9 12 ASSGSASNYEQY
TRBJ2-7 NA NA TRBV7-2 13 ASSLGIGFDYEQY
TRBJ2-1 TRBD2 NA TRBV7-9 12 AGLAGPSYNEQF
TRBJ2-7 NA NA TRBV7-2 11 ASSPRTHYEQY
TRBJ2-3 TRBD2 NA TRBV10-3 16 AMSQLRERGGGPDTQY
TRBJ1-3 NA NA TRBV27 13 ASSPSTGLGNTIY
TRBJ2-1 NA NA TRBV5-6 12 ASSFGGVFNEQF
TRBJ2-7 NA NA TRBV7-9 9 ASSDIHEQY
TRBJ1-2 NA NA TRBV7-8 14 ASSSFLDIGNYGYT
TRBJ2-1 NA NA TRBV9 13 ASSGGLADRVEQF
TRBJ2-7 TRBD2 NA TRBV2 17 ASSEYIGSGVASGYEQY
TRBJ2-7 TRBD2 NA TRBV27 13 ASSPGLAPTYEQY
TRBJ2-6 NA NA TRBV27 14 ASSLSIRAGANVLT
TRBJ2-7 NA NA TRBV14 13 ASSQGGGPPNEQY
TRBJ2-7 TRBD2 NA TRBV27 16 ASSLLWREGPGITEQY
TRBJ2-1 NA NA TRBV6-5 14 ASSSPQAIVPPEQF
TRBJ2-5 TRBD1 NA TRBV5-6 13 ASSTTGDLRETQY
TRBJ1-5 NA once TRBV10-3 12 AIGAGGVNQPQH
NA TRBD2 NA TRBV27 13 ASSISGRALYEQY
TRBJ2-1 NA NA TRBV6-1 11 ASSRPMLNEQF
TRBJ1-6 NA NA TRBV4-3 15 ASSQGRGASYNSPLH
TRBJ2-2 NA NA TRBV29-1 13 SVLWRDGGTGELF
TRBJ2-1 TRBD2 NA TRBV19 13 ASSAGTRDFNEQF
TRBJ2-3 TRBD2 NA TRBV5-4 15 ASSLGLTSGSGDTQY
TRBJ2-3 NA NA TRBV11-2 12 ASSPLARTDTQY